The sequence of this TCR beta chain was determined in a study of beta chain features in type 1 diabetes. With V trimmed by 0 bases and J by 6 bases, 11 bases remained unmatched. The CDR3 has 17 residues. Germline CDR1 is KGHSH and CDR2 is LQKENI. Overall study findings and caveats: Patients with Type 1 diabetes showed moderately but significantly shorter TCRB CDR3s in all four CD4+ subsets. Compared with healthy donors, patients appeared to share more similar naive, central memory and regulatory TCRB repertoires.

This clone occurred a few times. The antigen remains unidentified. As every portion of the isolated RNA was reverse transcribed, the sequencing read expressed TCRB transcripts. TCRdb's table, derived via immunoSEQ multiplex PCR, lists solely in-frame clones and lacks some. The sample records 600,000 or so clones, around 12% being singletons. The chain links TRBV18 to TRBJ2-3; TRBD1 matches at 8 bases. Sequencing was performed on naive CD4+ T cells from blood. The sequence derives from a man aged 25 to 45 with type 1 diabetes. CDR3 region: CASSPPGAGGLLDTQYF. The CDR3 coding sequence is TGTGCCAGCTCACCACCCGGGGCAGGGGGCCTGTTGGATACGCAGTATTTT.